The TCR beta chain described here comes from a study of blood T cells in healthy people across ages. Study-level information: About one barcoded TCR beta cDNA was captured per two T cells. General study points: Strongly correlated with naive T cell percentage was TCR beta diversity.

Sample donors were healthy Caucasian individuals that came from Russia, aged roughly 6 to 100. This clonotype has a count of ten or more. Its antigen remains unidentified. It was with a sample-barcoded 5' primer and a J-beta primer mix that a second PCR of roughly 7 to 12 cycles was run. Sequencing of every sample gave 3 million or more CDR3-containing paired-end reads. TCRdb analysed the 5' RACE reads with MiXCR anew, one entry per CDR3 protein. The sample consists of hundreds of thousands of distinct CDR3 sequences, roughly 50% of them appearing once. The germline gives CDR1 PRHDT, CDR2 FYEKMQ (reference sequence). This CDR3 contains 16 residues.

The chain uses TRBV13 and TRBJ2-1; a possible D gene is TRBD1 (6 bases). The DNA end favors TRBJ2-7, so the J call may be wrong. The sequenced material came from blood. The TCR comes from a woman aged 55-75 years in good health. The CDR3 here is CASSLKGENPYNEQYF. The CDR3 DNA is TGTGCCAGCAGCTTGAAGGGGGAGAACCCCTACAATGAGCAGTACTTC.